This T cell receptor (beta chain) was profiled in a study of blood T cell repertoires in COVID-19. Study information: The United States, Italy and Spain supplied acute and convalescent COVID-19 samples.

J was trimmed by 2 bases and V by 0 bases; bases with no gene match: 3. This CDR3 comprises 15 residues. CDR1 is LGHNA, CDR2 YNFKEQ, per germline. Only in-frame clones appear in the TCRdb table, and some are missing; sequencing was by immunoSEQ multiplex PCR. Found here are approximately 490,000 clones, 80% to 90% of them singletons; the top ten hold more than 7.5%. This clone showed up just once. Participants' own reports of clinical history determined their cohort assignment. The receptor's source is a woman between 55 and 75 years old who had recovered from COVID-19. Sequenced sample: PBMCs or T cells enriched from blood (not recorded which). The chain carries TRBV4-2 and TRBJ1-2, with 7 bases matching TRBD1. The CDR3 here is CASSQEWDRNYGYTF. The CDR3 nucleotides read TGTGCCAGCAGCCAAGAGTGGGACAGAAACTATGGCTACACCTTC.